This TCR beta chain came from a study of shared clonotypes between healthy human individuals. For the study at large: Three CD4 naive, three CD4 memory, two CD8 naive and one CD8 memory plate were used per donor.

Every immunoSEQ plate was one replicate of a subset's evenly spread DNA. The assay was immunoSEQ multiplex PCR, and TCRdb's table has in-frame clones only and misses some. The table records just over 2,000,000 clones, 90% to 95% of them present only once. CDR1 and CDR2 from the germline V gene are KGHSH and LQKENI. Trimming took off 2 bases at V and 7 bases at J, with 18 bases between the two ends. CDR3 length: 15 amino acids. Whole-study results and caveats: A generally larger estimated richness was seen in naive subsets than in memory subsets.

The investigators split CD4+ cells into a CD45RA+ naive subset and a CD45RA-negative memory subset. A remark on this clone: Its antigen is undetermined.

This clonotype was obtained from a man aged 18 to 35 in good health. V gene TRBV18 combines with J gene TRBJ2-7; D is undetermined. Sequences were obtained from naive CD4+ T cells sorted from blood. Subset given: CD45RA+ positively selected. CDR3 sequence: CASSPAHSAGAEQYF. The CDR3 DNA reads as TGTGCCAGCTCACCAGCCCACAGTGCCGGAGCTGAGCAGTACTTC.